This is a list of T cell receptor beta chains from one sample in a study of T cell changes during pregnancy in multiple sclerosis. TCRdb's copy holds only in-frame clones and misses some; the assay was immunoSEQ multiplex PCR. Of tens of thousands of clones listed, approximately 90% are singletons. This sample comprised peripheral blood, obtained in the first trimester of pregnancy. Every receptor here comes from a female donor with multiple sclerosis, enrolled in a pregnancy study. Both conserved end residues are part of each CDR3. The D gene is left open where the match is weak. Not all rows give a size; the values are once, few, many and, for expanded clones, a class.

16	few	TRBD2	TRBJ2-1	TRBV18	CASSTTSGRSYNEQFF
16	NA	TRBD2	TRBJ2-5	TRBV5-1	CASGLLTSGSGETQYF
13	NA	NA	TRBJ2-1	TRBV7-7	CASSPGQSSEQFF
14	NA	TRBD1	TRBJ2-2	TRBV19	CASRRQGVAGELFF
15	NA	TRBD2	TRBJ2-3	TRBV7-9	CASSKTSGRGDTQYF
13	NA	NA	TRBJ1-2	TRBV30	CAWSEQVDYGYTF
13	NA	NA	TRBJ1-1	TRBV5-4	CASSSLRDTEAFF
12	NA	NA	NA	TRBV29-1	CSVGHNSYEQYF
14	NA	TRBD2	TRBJ2-7	TRBV7-2	CASSSPGLANEQYF
14	NA	TRBD1	TRBJ1-3	TRBV11-2	CASTQGAVGNTIYF
15	NA	NA	TRBJ2-2	TRBV6-1	CASSGSVGHTGELFF
14	NA	NA	TRBJ2-7	TRBV11-2	CASSQYGGTYEQYF
14	NA	TRBD2	TRBJ2-3	TRBV11-2	CASSRDYRTDTQYF
13	NA	NA	TRBJ2-7	TRBV19	CASSIGDSYEQYF
15	NA	TRBD2	TRBJ2-1	TRBV7-3	CASSLTSGGYNEQFF
16	NA	TRBD1	TRBJ1-5	TRBV28	CASRGDRVRFNQPQHF
16	NA	TRBD1	TRBJ1-5	TRBV6-6	CASSYSRGQGKQPQHF
13	NA	NA	TRBJ2-7	TRBV2	CASSESGYYEQYF
15	NA	NA	TRBJ1-4	TRBV5-6	CASSLMGATNEKLFF
13	NA	NA	TRBJ1-4	TRBV30	CAWRGEGDEKLFF
14	NA	TRBD2	TRBJ2-1	TRBV11-2	CASEKTSGSNEQFF
15	NA	NA	TRBJ2-3	TRBV4-3	CASSQDRASTDTQYF
13	NA	NA	TRBJ2-1	TRBV9	CASSVVQGDEQFF
13	NA	NA	TRBJ1-1	TRBV28	CASSSTVNTEAFF
14	NA	TRBD1	TRBJ2-5	TRBV7-2	CASAIYGTGETQYF
18	NA	NA	TRBJ1-1	TRBV28	CASSLKAWSIALNTEAFF
16	NA	NA	TRBJ1-5	TRBV5-1	CASSLSGGGGNQPQHF
13	NA	NA	TRBJ2-3	TRBV18	CASSYRDTDTQYF
15	NA	NA	TRBJ2-2	TRBV19	CASSRWRGPTGELFF
13	NA	NA	TRBJ1-1	TRBV14	CASSQNIREKAFF
14	few	NA	TRBJ1-1	TRBV2	CASRGDNLNTEAFF
17	once	NA	TRBJ2-5	TRBV11-3	CASPTHRRTLMGETQYF
16	few	TRBD2	TRBJ2-1	TRBV4-3	CASSKSGRGRDNEQFF
13	NA	NA	TRBJ1-1	TRBV29-1	CSVGKGLNTEAFF
11	NA	NA	TRBJ2-1	TRBV29-1	CSGQQGHEQFF
13	NA	NA	TRBJ2-1	TRBV12-5	CASGLPGPNEQFF
18	NA	NA	TRBJ1-2	TRBV5-6	CASSLGLIFMATPSVRTF
14	NA	NA	TRBJ1-1	TRBV7-2	CASSREGLNTEAFF
17	NA	TRBD2	TRBJ2-2	TRBV10-1	CADRHEREKTNTGELFF
14	NA	NA	TRBJ1-2	TRBV28	CASNPAGGHYGYTF
14	NA	NA	TRBJ2-7	TRBV28	CASSFRQGSYEQYF